This TCR beta chain was captured by sequencing in a study of T cell changes during pregnancy in multiple sclerosis. Trimming pared 0 bases from V and 6 bases from J, leaving 14 bases between. Germline lookup yields CDR1 LNHDA and CDR2 SQIVND (reference sequence). The CDR3 runs to 15 residues. The repertoire was sequenced with immunoSEQ multiplex PCR; TCRdb's copy has only in-frame clones and lacks some. The table has approximately 50,000 clones, approximately 94% seen once; the top ten hold less than 0.35%. The receptor was isolated from a female donor with multiple sclerosis, enrolled in a pregnancy study. The sample here was CD4+ T cells from peripheral blood mononuclear cells, taken in the third trimester of pregnancy. The chain links TRBV19 to TRBJ1-2, with D perhaps matching TRBD1 (6 bases). The CDR3, as DNA: TGTGCCAGTAGTATAGATGGCAGGGGAAACCATGGCTACACCTTC. It yields the protein CASSIDGRGNHGYTF. Based on the CDR3 plus reference TRBV19 and TRBJ1-2, the full variable domain is DGGITQSPKYLFRKEGQNVTLSCEQNLNHDAMYWYRQDPGQGLRLIYYSQIVNDFQKGDIAEGYSVSREKKESFPLTVTSAQKNPTAFYLCASSIDGRGNHGYTFGSGTRLTVV.